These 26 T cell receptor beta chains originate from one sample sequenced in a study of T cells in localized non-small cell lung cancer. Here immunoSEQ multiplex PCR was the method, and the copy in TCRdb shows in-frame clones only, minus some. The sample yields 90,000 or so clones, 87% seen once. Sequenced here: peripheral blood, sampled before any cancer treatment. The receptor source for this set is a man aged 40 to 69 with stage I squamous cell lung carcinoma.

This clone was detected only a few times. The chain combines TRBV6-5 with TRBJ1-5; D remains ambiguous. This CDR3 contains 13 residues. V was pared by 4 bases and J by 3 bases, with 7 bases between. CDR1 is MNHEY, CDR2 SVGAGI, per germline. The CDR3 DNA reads TGTGCCAGCAGTTCCAACAACAATCAGCCCCAGCATTTT. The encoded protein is CASSSNNNQPQHF.

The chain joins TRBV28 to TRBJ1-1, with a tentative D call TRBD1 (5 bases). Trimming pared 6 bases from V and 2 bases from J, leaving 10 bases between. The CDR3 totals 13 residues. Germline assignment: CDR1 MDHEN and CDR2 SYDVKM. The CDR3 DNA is TGTGCCAGCAGCCGCAGGGAAAACACTGAAGCTTTCTTT. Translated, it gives CASSRRENTEAFF. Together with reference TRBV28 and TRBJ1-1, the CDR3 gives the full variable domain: DVKVTQSSRYLVKRTGEKVFLECVQDMDHENMFWYRQDPGLGLRLIYFSYDVKMKEKGDIPEGYSVSREKKERFSLILESASTNQTSMYLCASSRRENTEAFFGQGTRLTVV.

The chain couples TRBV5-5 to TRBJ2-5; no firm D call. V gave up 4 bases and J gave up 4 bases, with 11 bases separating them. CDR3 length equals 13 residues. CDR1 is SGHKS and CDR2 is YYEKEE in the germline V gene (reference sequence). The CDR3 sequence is CASSLLTIETQYF. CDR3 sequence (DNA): TGTGCCAGCAGCCTTTTAACGATAGAGACCCAGTACTTC.

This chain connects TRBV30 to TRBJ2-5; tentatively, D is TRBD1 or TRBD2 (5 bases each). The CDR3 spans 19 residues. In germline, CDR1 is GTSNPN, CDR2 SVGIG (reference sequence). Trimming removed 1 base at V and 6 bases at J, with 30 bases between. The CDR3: CAWSAPPIRDRELRKTQYF. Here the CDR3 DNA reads TGTGCCTGGAGTGCACCCCCTATCCGGGACCGAGAGCTGAGGAAGACCCAGTACTTC.

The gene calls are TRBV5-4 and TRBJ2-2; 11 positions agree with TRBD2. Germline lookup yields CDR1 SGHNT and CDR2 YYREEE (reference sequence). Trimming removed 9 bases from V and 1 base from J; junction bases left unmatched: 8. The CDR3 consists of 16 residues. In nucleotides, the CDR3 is TGTGCCACCTTAGCGGGGGGGCCTGGGAACACCGGGGAGCTGTTTTTT. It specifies CATLAGGPGNTGELFF.

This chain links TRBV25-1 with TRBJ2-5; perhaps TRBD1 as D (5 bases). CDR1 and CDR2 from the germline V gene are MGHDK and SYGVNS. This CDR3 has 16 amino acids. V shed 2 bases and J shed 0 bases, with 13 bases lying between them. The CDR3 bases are TGTGCCAGCAGTGAACAGGGCAGTTTGTACCAAGAGACCCAGTACTTC. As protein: CASSEQGSLYQETQYF.

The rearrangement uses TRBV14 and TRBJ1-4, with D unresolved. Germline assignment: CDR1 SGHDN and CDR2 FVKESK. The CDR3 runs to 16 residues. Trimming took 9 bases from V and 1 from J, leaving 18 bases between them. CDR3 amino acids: CARRRHQQVTNEKLFF. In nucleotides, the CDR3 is TGTGCCAGGAGACGTCACCAGCAGGTAACTAATGAAAAACTGTTTTTT.

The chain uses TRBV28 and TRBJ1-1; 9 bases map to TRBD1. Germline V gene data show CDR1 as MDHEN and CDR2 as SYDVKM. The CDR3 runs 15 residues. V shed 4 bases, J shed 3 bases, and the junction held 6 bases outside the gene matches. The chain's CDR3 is CASSSSQGAYTEAFF. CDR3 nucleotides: TGTGCCAGCAGTTCTTCACAGGGGGCTTACACTGAAGCTTTCTTT.

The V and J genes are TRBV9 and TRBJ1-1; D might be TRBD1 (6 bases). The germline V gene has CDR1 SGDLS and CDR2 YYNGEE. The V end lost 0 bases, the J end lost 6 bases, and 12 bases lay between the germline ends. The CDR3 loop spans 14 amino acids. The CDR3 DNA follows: TGTGCCAGCAGCGTAGTTACGGCAGGGGCTGAAGCTTTCTTT. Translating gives CASSVVTAGAEAFF.

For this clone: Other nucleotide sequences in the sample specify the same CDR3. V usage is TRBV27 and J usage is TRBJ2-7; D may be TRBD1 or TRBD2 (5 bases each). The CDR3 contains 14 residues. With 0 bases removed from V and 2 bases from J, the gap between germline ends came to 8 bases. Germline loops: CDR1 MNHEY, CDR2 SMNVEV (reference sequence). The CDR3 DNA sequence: TGTGCCAGCAGTTTATCTCGGGGACCCTACGAGCAGTACTTC. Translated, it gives CASSLSRGPYEQYF.

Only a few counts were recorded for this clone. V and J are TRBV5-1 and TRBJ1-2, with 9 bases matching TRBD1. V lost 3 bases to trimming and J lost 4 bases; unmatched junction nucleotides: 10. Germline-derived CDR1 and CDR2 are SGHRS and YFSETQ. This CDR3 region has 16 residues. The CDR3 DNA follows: TGCGCCAGCAGCTCGGGGGGACAGGGTCAAGGCTATGGCTACACCTTC. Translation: CASSSGGQGQGYGYTF.

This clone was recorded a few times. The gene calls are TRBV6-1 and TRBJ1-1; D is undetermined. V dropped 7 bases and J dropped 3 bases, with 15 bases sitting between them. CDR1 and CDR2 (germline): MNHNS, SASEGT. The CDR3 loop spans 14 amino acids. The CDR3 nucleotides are TGTGCCAGCAAGGCCAGAGGTATTCACACTGAAGCTTTCTTT. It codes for CASKARGIHTEAFF.

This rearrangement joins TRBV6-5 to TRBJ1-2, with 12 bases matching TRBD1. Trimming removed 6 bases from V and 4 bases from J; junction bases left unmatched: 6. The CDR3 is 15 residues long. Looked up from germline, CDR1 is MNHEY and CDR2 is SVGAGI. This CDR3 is CASRLTGQGAYGYTF. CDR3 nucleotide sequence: TGTGCCAGCAGACTCACGGGACAGGGGGCCTATGGCTACACCTTC.

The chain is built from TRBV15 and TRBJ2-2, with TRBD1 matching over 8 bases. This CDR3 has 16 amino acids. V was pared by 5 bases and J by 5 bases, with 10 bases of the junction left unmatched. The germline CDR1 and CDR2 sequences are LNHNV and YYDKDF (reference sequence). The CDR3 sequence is CATSGRQGQRTGELFF. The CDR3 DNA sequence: TGTGCCACCAGCGGCCGACAGGGGCAAAGGACCGGGGAGCTGTTTTTT. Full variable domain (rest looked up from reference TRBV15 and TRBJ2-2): DAMVIQNPRYQVTQFGKPVTLSCSQTLNHNVMYWYQQKSSQAPKLLFHYYDKDFNNEADTPDNFQSRRPNTSFCFLDIRSPGLGDTAMYLCATSGRQGQRTGELFFGEGSRLTVL.

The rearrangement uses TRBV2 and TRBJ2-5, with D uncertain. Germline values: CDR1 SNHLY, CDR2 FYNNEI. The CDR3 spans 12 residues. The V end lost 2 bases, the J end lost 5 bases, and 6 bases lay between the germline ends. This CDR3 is CASSEMDETQYF. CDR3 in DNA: TGTGCCAGCAGTGAAATGGATGAGACCCAGTACTTC. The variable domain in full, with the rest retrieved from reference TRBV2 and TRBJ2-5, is EPEVTQTPSHQVTQMGQEVILRCVPISNHLYFYWYRQILGQKVEFLVSFYNNEISEKSEIFDDQFSVERPDGSNFTLKIRSTKLEDSAMYFCASSEMDETQYFGPGTRLLVL.

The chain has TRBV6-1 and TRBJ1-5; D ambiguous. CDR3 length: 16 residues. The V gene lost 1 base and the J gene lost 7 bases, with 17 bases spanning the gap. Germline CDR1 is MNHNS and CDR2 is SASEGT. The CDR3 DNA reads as TGTGCCAGCAGTGAAGATTTAGTGAGGTCGAGCCAGCCCCAGCATTTT. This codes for CASSEDLVRSSQPQHF.

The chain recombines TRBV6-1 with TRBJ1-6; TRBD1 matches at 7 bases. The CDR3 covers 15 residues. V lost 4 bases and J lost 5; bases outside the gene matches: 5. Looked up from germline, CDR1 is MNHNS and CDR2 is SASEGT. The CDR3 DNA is TGTGCCAGCAGTGCCCAGGGACAGAATAATTCACCCCTCCACTTT. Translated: CASSAQGQNNSPLHF.

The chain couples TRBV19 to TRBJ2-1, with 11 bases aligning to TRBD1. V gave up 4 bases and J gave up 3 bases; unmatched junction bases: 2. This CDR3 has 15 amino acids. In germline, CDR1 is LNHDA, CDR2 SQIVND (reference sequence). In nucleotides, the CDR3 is TGTGCCAGTAGTAAAGGGACAGGGGGCTACAATGAGCAGTTCTTC. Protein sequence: CASSKGTGGYNEQFF.

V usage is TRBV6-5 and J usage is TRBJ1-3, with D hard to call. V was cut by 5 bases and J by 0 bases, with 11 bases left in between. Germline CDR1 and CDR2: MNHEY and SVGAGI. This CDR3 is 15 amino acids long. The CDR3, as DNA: TGTGCCAGCAGTAGGGATTCCAACTCTGGAAACACCATATATTTT. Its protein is CASSRDSNSGNTIYF.

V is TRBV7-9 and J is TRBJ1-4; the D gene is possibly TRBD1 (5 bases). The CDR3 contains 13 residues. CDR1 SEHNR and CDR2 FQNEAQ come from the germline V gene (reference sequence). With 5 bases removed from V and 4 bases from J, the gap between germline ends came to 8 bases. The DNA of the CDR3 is TGTGCCAGCAGCCCCCAGGGTAATGAAAAACTGTTTTTT. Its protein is CASSPQGNEKLFF. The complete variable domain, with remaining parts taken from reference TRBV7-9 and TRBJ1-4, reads DTGVSQNPRHKITKRGQNVTFRCDPISEHNRLYWYRQTLGQGPEFLTYFQNEAQLEKSRLLSDRFSAERPKGSFSTLEIQRTEQGDSAMYLCASSPQGNEKLFFGSGTQLSVL.

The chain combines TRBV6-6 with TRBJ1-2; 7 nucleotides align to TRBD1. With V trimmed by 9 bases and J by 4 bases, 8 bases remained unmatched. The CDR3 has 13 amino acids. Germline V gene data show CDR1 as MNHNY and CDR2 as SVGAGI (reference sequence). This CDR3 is CASKQQGPYGYTF. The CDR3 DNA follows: TGTGCCAGTAAACAACAGGGGCCCTATGGCTACACCTTC.

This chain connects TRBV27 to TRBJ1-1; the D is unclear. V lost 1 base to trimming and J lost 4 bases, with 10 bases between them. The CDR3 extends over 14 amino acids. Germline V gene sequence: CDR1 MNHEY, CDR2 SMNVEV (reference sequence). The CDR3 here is CASSLLGVVTEAFF. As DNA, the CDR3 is TGTGCCAGCAGTTTATTGGGAGTGGTCACTGAAGCTTTCTTT.

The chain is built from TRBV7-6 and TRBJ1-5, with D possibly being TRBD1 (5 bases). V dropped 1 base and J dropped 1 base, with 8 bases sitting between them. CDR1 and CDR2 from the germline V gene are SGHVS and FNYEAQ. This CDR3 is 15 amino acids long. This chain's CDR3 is CASSLEGRSNQPQHF. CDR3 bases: TGTGCCAGCAGCTTAGAGGGGAGGAGCAATCAGCCCCAGCATTTT.

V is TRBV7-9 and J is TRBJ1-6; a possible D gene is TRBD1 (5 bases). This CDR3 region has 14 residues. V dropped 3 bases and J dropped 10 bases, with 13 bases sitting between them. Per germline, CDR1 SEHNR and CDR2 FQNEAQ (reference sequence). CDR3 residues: CASSLRGPGSPLHF. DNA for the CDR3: TGTGCCAGCAGCTTGAGGGGCCCGGGATCACCCCTCCACTTT. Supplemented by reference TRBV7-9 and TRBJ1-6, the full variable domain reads DTGVSQNPRHKITKRGQNVTFRCDPISEHNRLYWYRQTLGQGPEFLTYFQNEAQLEKSRLLSDRFSAERPKGSFSTLEIQRTEQGDSAMYLCASSLRGPGSPLHFGNGTRLTVT.

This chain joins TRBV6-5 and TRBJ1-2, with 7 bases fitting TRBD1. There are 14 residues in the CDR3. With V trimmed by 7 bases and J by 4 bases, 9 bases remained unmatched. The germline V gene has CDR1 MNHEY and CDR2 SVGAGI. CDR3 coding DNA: TGTGCCAGCAATCCGACAGGGAGTAGCTATGGCTACACCTTC. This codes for CASNPTGSSYGYTF.

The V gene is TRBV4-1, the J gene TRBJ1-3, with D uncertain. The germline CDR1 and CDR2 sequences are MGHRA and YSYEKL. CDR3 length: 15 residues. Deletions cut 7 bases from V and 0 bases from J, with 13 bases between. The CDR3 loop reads CASTLGPSSGNTIYF. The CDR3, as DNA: TGCGCCAGCACTCTAGGACCCAGCTCTGGAAACACCATATATTTT.